A selection of T cell receptor beta chains follows, all from one sample in a study of breast tumors, draining lymph nodes, adjacent tissues. TCRdb re-called the multiplex PCR reads with MiXCR, one entry per CDR3 protein. The sample lists fewer than 250,000 distinct CDR3 sequences, 32% seen once, with 1.3% to 1.5% in the top ten. Sequences were obtained from axillary lymph node tissue. All receptors derive from a female donor with breast cancer. Some clones in this sample may be carry-over from other donors' samples. The CDR3 runs from the conserved cysteine through the conserved F or W. The order of the fields is J gene, clone size, V gene, D gene, CDR3 protein, CDR3 DNA. The D gene is left open where the match is weak. The listing skips clone size in some rows; elsewhere it reads once, few, many or a size class.

J: TRBJ1-6
size: -
V: TRBV6-5
D: TRBD1
CDR3: CASSYSETGTGGLSPLHF
DNA: TGTGCCAGCAGTTACTCAGAGACCGGGACAGGGGGTTTGTCACCCCTCCACTTT

J: TRBJ2-7
size: many
V: TRBV6-5
D: TRBD1
CDR3: CASSRGTASYEQYF
DNA: TGTGCCAGCAGTCGAGGGACAGCCTCCTACGAGCAGTACTTC

J: TRBJ2-2
size: many
V: TRBV3-1
D: -
CDR3: CASSQEVRVGELFF
DNA: TGTGCCAGCAGCCAAGAGGTCAGGGTCGGGGAGCTGTTTTTT

J: TRBJ1-1
size: -
V: TRBV14
D: -
CDR3: CASSQVGEAFF
DNA: TGTGCCAGCAGCCAAGTCGGGGAAGCTTTCTTT

J: TRBJ2-7
size: many
V: TRBV3-1
D: TRBD1
CDR3: CASSAVPGQGAQYF
DNA: TGTGCCAGCAGCGCTGTCCCGGGACAGGGTGCGCAGTACTTC

J: TRBJ2-4
size: -
V: TRBV19
D: TRBD2
CDR3: CASRIAPSGLAKNIQSF
DNA: TGTGCCAGTAGAATAGCCCCTAGCGGTCTAGCCAAAAACATTCAGTCCTTC

J: TRBJ2-5
size: -
V: TRBV7-2
D: TRBD2
CDR3: CASSSNGLAGAAYF
DNA: TGTGCCAGCAGCTCCAATGGACTAGCGGGAGCGGCGTACTTC

J: TRBJ2-1
size: -
V: TRBV25-1
D: TRBD2
CDR3: CASKSTSGADNEQFF
DNA: TGTGCCAGCAAGTCAACTAGCGGGGCGGACAATGAGCAGTTCTTC

J: TRBJ1-4
size: many
V: TRBV12-3/TRBV12-4
D: -
CDR3: CASRTGLGTNEKLFF
DNA: TGTGCCAGCAGAACAGGGTTAGGCACTAATGAAAAACTGTTTTTT

J: TRBJ2-5
size: many
V: TRBV6-5
D: TRBD2
CDR3: CASRKGLAGETQYF
DNA: TGTGCCAGCAGAAAGGGACTAGCGGGAGAGACCCAGTACTTC

J: TRBJ1-5
size: many
V: TRBV12-3/TRBV12-4
D: -
CDR3: CASRVGVGQPQHF
DNA: TGTGCCAGCAGGGTAGGGGTAGGACAGCCCCAGCATTTT

J: TRBJ2-2
size: -
V: TRBV12-3/TRBV12-4
D: -
CDR3: CASSHPPGQPTGELFF
DNA: TGTGCCAGCAGTCACCCCCCGGGACAACCCACCGGGGAACTGTTTTTT

J: TRBJ2-5
size: many
V: TRBV7-2
D: TRBD2
CDR3: CASSRGGTIQETQYF
DNA: TGTGCCAGCAGCCGCGGGGGGACAATACAAGAGACCCAGTACTTC

J: TRBJ1-2
size: many
V: TRBV6-1
D: -
CDR3: CASRQGPGALYGYTF
DNA: TGTGCCAGCCGTCAAGGACCGGGGGCCCTCTATGGCTACACCTTC

J: TRBJ1-1
size: -
V: TRBV30
D: TRBD1
CDR3: CAWSRQGWGTEAFF
DNA: TGTGCCTGGAGTAGACAGGGCTGGGGGACTGAAGCTTTCTTT

J: TRBJ2-2
size: many
V: TRBV6-5
D: -
CDR3: CASTPRTPGTGELFF
DNA: TGTGCCAGCACGCCGAGGACCCCGGGCACCGGGGAGCTGTTTTTT